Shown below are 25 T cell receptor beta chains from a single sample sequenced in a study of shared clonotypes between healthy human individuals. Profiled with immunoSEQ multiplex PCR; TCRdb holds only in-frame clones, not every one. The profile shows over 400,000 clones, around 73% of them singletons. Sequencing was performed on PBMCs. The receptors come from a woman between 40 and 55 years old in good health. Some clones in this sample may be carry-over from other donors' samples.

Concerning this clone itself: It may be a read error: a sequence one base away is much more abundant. The CDR3 sequence is CASSSYQETQYF. CDR3 coding DNA: TGTGCCAGCAGCTCATACCAAGAGACCCAGTACTTC. The rearrangement links TRBV7-8 to TRBJ2-5; D call uncertain. Looked up from germline, CDR1 is SGHVS and CDR2 is FQNEAQ. The CDR3 consists of 12 residues. V lost 4 bases, J lost 0 bases, and 3 bases lay in between.

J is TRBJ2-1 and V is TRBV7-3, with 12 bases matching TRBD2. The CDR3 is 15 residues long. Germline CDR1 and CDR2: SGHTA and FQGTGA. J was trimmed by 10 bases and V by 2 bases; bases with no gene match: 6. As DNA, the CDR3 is TGTGCCAGCAGCTTAGGTGGACTAGCGGGAACGGAGCAGTTCTTC. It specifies CASSLGGLAGTEQFF.

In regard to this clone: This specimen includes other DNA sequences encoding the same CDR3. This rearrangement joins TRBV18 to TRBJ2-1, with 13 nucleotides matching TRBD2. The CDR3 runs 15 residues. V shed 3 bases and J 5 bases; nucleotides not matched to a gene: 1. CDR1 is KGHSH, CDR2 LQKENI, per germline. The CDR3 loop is CASSPGLAGDNEQFF. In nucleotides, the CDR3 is TGTGCCAGCTCACCTGGACTAGCGGGAGACAATGAGCAGTTCTTC.

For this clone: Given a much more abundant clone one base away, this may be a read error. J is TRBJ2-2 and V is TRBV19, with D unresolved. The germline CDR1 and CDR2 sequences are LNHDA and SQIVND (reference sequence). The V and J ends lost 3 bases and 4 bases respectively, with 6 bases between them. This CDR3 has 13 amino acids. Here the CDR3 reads CASSIECTGELFF. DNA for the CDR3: TGTGCCAGTAGTATTGAGTGCACCGGGGAGCTGTTTTTT.

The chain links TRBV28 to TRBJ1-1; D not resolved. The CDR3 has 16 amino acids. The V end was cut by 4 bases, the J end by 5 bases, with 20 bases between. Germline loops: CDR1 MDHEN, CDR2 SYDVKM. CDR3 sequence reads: CASSSPNGRVRTEAFF. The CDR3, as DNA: TGTGCCAGCAGTTCGCCCAATGGACGGGTTAGGACTGAAGCTTTCTTT.

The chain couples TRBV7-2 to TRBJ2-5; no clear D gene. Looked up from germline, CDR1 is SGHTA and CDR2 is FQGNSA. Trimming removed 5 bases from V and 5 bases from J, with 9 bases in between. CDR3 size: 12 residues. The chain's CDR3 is CASSQSGETQYF. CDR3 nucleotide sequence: TGTGCCAGCAGCCAAAGTGGGGAGACCCAGTACTTC.

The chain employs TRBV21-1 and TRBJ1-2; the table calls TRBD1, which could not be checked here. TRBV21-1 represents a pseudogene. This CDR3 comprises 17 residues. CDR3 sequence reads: CASSTSPGGTGEYGYTF. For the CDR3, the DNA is TGTGCCAGCAGCACGAGTCCAGGAGGGACAGGAGAGTATGGCTACACCTTC.

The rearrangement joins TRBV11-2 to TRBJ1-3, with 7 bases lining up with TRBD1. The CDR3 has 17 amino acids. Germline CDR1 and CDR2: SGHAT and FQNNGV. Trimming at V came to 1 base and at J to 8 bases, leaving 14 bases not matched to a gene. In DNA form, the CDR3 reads TGTGCCAGCAGCTTAGGACAGGGTGGGTTTCGGATGGACACCATATATTTT. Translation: CASSLGQGGFRMDTIYF.

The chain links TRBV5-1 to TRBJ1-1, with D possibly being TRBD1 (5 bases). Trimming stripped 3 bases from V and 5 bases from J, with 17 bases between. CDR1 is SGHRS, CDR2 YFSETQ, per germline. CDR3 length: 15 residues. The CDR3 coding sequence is TGCGCCAGCAGCTCGCAGGGCCCTCCTGGGACTGAAGCTTTCTTT. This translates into CASSSQGPPGTEAFF. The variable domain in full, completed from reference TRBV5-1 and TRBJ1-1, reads KAGVTQTPRYLIKTRGQQVTLSCSPISGHRSVSWYQQTPGQGLQFLFEYFSETQRNKGNFPGRFSGRQFSNSRSEMNVSTLELGDSALYLCASSSQGPPGTEAFFGQGTRLTVV.

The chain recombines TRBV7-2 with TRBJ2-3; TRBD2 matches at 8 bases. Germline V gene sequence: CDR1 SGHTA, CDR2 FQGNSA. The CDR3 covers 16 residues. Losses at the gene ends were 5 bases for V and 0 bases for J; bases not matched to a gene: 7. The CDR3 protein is CASSPHSGTSTDTQYF. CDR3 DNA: TGTGCCAGCAGCCCCCATAGCGGGACTAGCACAGATACGCAGTATTTT. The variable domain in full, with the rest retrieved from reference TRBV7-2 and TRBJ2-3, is GAGVSQSPSNKVTEKGKDVELRCDPISGHTALYWYRQSLGQGLEFLIYFQGNSAPDKSGLPSDRFSAERTGGSVSTLTIQRTQQEDSAVYLCASSPHSGTSTDTQYFGPGTRLTVL.

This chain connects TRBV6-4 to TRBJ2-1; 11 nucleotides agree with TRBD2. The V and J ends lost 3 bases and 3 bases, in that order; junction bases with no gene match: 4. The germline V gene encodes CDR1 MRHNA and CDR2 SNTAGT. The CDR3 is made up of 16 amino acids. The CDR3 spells CASSDSGLADYNEQFF. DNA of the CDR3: TGTGCCAGCAGTGATTCGGGACTAGCGGACTACAATGAGCAGTTCTTC.

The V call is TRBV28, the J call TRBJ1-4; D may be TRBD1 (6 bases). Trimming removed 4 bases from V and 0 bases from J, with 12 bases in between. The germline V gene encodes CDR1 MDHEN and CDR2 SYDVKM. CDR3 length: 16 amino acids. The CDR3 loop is CASSSPGDSTNEKLFF. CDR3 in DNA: TGTGCCAGCAGTTCCCCAGGGGATTCAACTAATGAAAAACTGTTTTTT.

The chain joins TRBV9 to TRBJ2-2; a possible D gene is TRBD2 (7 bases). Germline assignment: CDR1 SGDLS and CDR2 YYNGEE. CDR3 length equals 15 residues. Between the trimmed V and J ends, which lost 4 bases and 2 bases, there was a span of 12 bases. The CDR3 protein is CASSRRGANTGELFF. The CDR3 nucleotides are TGTGCCAGCAGCCGTCGGGGGGCAAACACCGGGGAGCTGTTTTTT.

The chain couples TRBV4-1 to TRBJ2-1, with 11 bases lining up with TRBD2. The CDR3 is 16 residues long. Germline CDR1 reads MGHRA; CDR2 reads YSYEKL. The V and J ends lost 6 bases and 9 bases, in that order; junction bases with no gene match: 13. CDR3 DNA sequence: TGCGCCAGCAGTCGCGAACTAGCGGGAGTCGTCGGTGAGCAGTTCTTC. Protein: CASSRELAGVVGEQFF.

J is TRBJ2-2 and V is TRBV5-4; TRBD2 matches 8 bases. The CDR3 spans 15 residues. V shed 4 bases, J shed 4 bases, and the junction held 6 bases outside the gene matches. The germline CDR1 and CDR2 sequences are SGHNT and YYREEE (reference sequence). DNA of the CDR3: TGTGCCAGCAGCGACGATAGCGGGATCACCGGGGAGCTGTTTTTT. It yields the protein CASSDDSGITGELFF.

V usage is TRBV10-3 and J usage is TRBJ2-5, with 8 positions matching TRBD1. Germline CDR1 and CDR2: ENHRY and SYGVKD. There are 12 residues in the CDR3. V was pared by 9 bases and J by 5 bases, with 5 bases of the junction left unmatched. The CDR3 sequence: CAIGQGEETQYF. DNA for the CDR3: TGTGCCATAGGACAGGGCGAGGAGACCCAGTACTTC.

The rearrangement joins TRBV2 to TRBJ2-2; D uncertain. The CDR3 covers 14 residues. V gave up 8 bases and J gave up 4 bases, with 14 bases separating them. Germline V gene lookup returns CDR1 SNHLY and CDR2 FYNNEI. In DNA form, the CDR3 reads TGTGCCAGCGGGATTCGTCGTAGCACCGGGGAGCTGTTTTTT. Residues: CASGIRRSTGELFF.

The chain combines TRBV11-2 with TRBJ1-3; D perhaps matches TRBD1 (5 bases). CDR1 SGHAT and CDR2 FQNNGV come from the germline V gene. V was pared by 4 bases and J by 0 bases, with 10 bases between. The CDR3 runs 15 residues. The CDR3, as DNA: TGTGCCAGCAGCTCCCCGACAGTCTCTGGAAACACCATATATTTT. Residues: CASSSPTVSGNTIYF. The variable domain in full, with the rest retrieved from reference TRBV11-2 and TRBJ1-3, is EAGVAQSPRYKIIEKRQSVAFWCNPISGHATLYWYQQILGQGPKLLIQFQNNGVVDDSQLPKDRFSAERLKGVDSTLKIQPAKLEDSAVYLCASSSPTVSGNTIYFGEGSWLTVV.

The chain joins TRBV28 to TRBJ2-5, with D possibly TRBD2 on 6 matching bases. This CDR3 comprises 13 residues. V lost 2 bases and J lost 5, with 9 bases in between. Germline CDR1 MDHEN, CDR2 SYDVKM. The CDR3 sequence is CASSLGGWETQYF. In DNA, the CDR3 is TGTGCCAGCAGTTTAGGGGGGTGGGAGACCCAGTACTTC.

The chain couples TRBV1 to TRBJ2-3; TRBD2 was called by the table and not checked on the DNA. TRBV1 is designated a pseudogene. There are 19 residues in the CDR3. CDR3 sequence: CTPLPLTSGEPIKADTQYF. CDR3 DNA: TGCACCCCCCTCCCTCTCACTAGCGGGGAACCAATCAAGGCAGATACGCAGTATTTT.

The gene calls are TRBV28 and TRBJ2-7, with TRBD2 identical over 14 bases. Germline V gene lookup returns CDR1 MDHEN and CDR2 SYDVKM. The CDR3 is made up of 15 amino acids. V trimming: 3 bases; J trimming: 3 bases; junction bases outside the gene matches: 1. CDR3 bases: TGTGCCAGCAGTTTCGGACTAGCGGGAGGCTACGAGCAGTACTTC. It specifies CASSFGLAGGYEQYF.

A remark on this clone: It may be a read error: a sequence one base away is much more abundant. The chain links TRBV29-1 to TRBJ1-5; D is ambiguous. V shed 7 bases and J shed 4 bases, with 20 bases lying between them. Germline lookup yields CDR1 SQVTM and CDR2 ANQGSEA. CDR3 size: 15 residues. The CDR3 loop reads CSASDGSLGNQPQHF. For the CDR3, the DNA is TGCAGCGCGTCCGACGGGTCTTTAGGGAATCAGCCCCAGCATTTT.

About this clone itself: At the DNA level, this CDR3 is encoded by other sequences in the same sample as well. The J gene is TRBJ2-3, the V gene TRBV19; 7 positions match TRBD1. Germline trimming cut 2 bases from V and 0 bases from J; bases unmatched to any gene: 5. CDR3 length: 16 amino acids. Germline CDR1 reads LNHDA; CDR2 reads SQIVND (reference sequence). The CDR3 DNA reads TGTGCCAGTAGTATAATCGGGACAGCGAGCACAGATACGCAGTATTTT. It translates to CASSIIGTASTDTQYF.

CDR3 loop: CASSDRRTVVKFF. In DNA form, the CDR3 reads TGTGCCAGCAGCGACCGACGGACGGTCGTCAAGTTCTTC. The chain recombines TRBV9 with TRBJ2-1; D not certain. This CDR3 has 13 residues. Germline CDR1 is SGDLS and CDR2 is YYNGEE. The ends were cut back, 3 bases at V and 14 bases at J, with 18 bases in the middle.

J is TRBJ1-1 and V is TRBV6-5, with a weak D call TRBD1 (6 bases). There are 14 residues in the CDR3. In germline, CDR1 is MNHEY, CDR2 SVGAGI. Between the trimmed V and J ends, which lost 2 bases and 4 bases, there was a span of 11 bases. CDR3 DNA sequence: TGTGCCAGCAGTTACGCGGGGGCGCCCACTGAAGCTTTCTTT. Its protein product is CASSYAGAPTEAFF.